This TCR beta chain was observed in a study of OX40 agonist ivuxolimab in advanced cancers. For this clone: The antigen is undetermined.

The V end lost 0 bases, the J end lost 7 bases, and 7 bases lay between the germline ends. From germline, CDR1 is LNHNV and CDR2 YYDKDF (reference sequence). The CDR3 covers 14 residues. Broader study findings: Expanded peripheral T cell antigen specificity was not determined. The study observed clonal expansion of CD4+ and CD8+ blood T cells by week 6 at 0.1 to 3.0 mg/kg.

The repertoire was sequenced with immunoSEQ multiplex PCR; TCRdb's copy has only in-frame clones and lacks some. The data show about 30,000 clones, with more than 70% seen just once and 22% held by the top ten. The gene calls are TRBV15 and TRBJ1-6; D not resolved. This specimen consisted of CD4+ or CD8+ T cells sorted from blood, obtained in a trial of the OX40 agonist ivuxolimab. This TCR came from an adult with an advanced solid tumor such as melanoma, head and neck, liver or kidney cancer. The CDR3 DNA reads as TGTGCCACCAGCAGAGATCTGGGGAATTCACCCCTCCACTTT. The encoded protein is CATSRDLGNSPLHF.